The source of this TCR beta chain is a study of blood T cell repertoires in COVID-19. The CDR3 totals 14 residues. Trimming removed 1 base from V and 7 bases from J, with 8 bases in between. Germline V gives CDR1 MGHDK, CDR2 SYGVNS. Clones were sequenced by immunoSEQ multiplex PCR, and TCRdb holds only the in-frame ones, with some missing. The profile shows fewer than 500,000 clones, 75% to 90% of them singletons. The sequence was obtained from a woman in her twenties or thirties with acute or convalescent COVID-19. The sample consisted of peripheral blood. The rearrangement joins TRBV25-1 to TRBJ1-6; D remains ambiguous. The CDR3: CASSESFFNSPLHF. The DNA for the CDR3 is TGTGCCAGCAGTGAATCCTTCTTCAATTCACCCCTCCACTTT.